These 17 T cell receptor beta chains originate from one sample sequenced in a study of T cells in Graves' hyperthyroidism and ophthalmopathy. TCR beta CDR3 sequences were amplified from RNA transcripts. The HTBI primer set was used in a first-round RT-PCR of the TCR CDR3. Each CDR3 protein gets one entry after TCRdb re-called the multiplex PCR reads with MiXCR. The sample has fewer than 550,000 distinct CDR3 sequences; approximately 25% are singletons. The sequencing sample was made of blood. The source of these receptors is a woman in her 30s with Graves' ophthalmopathy.

This clonotype was observed at least ten times. This chain joins TRBV15 and TRBJ2-4; perhaps D is TRBD1 or TRBD2 (5 bases each). This CDR3 spans 14 amino acids. The germline V gene encodes CDR1 LNHNV and CDR2 YYDKDF (reference sequence). Trimming shortened V by 5 bases and J by 12 bases, and 20 bases separated the two germline ends. The CDR3 loop reads CATSSVMEDIPQYF. The CDR3 DNA reads TGTGCCACCAGCTCCGTGATGGAGGACATTCCTCAGTACTTC.

V gene TRBV11-2 combines with J gene TRBJ2-2, with 9 bases matching TRBD1. This CDR3 comprises 14 residues. The V and J ends lost 5 bases and 4 bases, in that order; junction bases with no gene match: 2. Germline CDR1 SGHAT, CDR2 FQNNGV. The chain's CDR3 is CASSRQGVTGELFF. The CDR3 nucleotides read TGTGCCAGCAGCCGACAGGGGGTCACCGGGGAGCTGTTTTTT.

This clonotype was observed many times. A read error is likely, as this CDR3 ends without the conserved phenylalanine or tryptophan. The J gene is TRBJ1-1, the V gene TRBV12-3 or TRBV12-4, with 7 bases aligning to TRBD1. The V gene end was trimmed by 4 bases and the J gene end by 1 base; junction bases not matched to a gene: 3. The CDR3 has 14 residues. CDR3 region: CASSWDRSNTEAFL. The CDR3 DNA is TGTGCCAGCAGTTGGGACAGATCGAACACTGAAGCTTTCCTT.

This clonotype was seen at least ten times. The V and J genes are TRBV12-3 or TRBV12-4 and TRBJ2-2; 7 bases fit TRBD1. The CDR3 is 14 amino acids. The junction had 3 bases not matched to a gene; V was cut back by 4 bases and J by 4 bases. This chain's CDR3 is CASSSGTATGELFF. The CDR3 DNA reads TGTGCCAGCAGTTCCGGGACAGCCACCGGGGAGCTGTTTTTT.

The gene calls are TRBV19 and TRBJ1-1, with unresolved D. Germline assignment: CDR1 LNHDA and CDR2 SQIVND (reference sequence). The CDR3 loop spans 16 amino acids. Trimming took 6 bases from V and 1 from J, leaving 18 bases between them. CDR3 amino acids: CASRRLVRGWNTEAFF. Written as DNA, the CDR3 is TGTGCCAGTAGAAGACTTGTTCGGGGTTGGAACACTGAAGCTTTCTTT.

The table lists this clonotype with a few counts. This chain connects TRBV20-1 to TRBJ1-1; 7 bases match TRBD1. V was pared by 3 bases and J by 4 bases, with 5 bases of the junction left unmatched. Per germline, CDR1 DFQATT and CDR2 SNEGSKA (reference sequence). The CDR3 loop spans 13 amino acids. CDR3: CSASKGAFTEAFF. In DNA, the CDR3 is TGCAGTGCTAGCAAGGGGGCTTTCACTGAAGCTTTCTTT.

This clonotype was seen repeatedly, ten times or more. This chain uses TRBV6-1 with TRBJ1-1; D call uncertain. Trimming took 7 bases from V and 1 from J, leaving 16 bases between them. CDR3 length: 15 residues. Germline V gene lookup returns CDR1 MNHNS and CDR2 SASEGT. CDR3 amino acids: CASTLLGLQNTEAFF. As DNA, the CDR3 is TGTGCCAGCACATTATTAGGACTTCAGAACACTGAAGCTTTCTTT.

This clonotype was found many times. This chain links TRBV27 with TRBJ2-5; TRBD2 agrees at 9 bases. The CDR3 extends over 16 amino acids. Unmatched junction bases numbered 14, after V lost 5 bases and J lost 7 bases. In germline, CDR1 is MNHEY, CDR2 SMNVEV (reference sequence). Here the CDR3 reads CASSPGLAGARGTQYF. In nucleotides, the CDR3 is TGTGCCAGCAGTCCGGGACTAGCAGGGGCGCGGGGGACCCAGTACTTC.

The chain links TRBV29-1 to TRBJ2-2; TRBD2 might be the D (5 bases). Germline CDR1 is SQVTM and CDR2 is ANQGSEA. The CDR3 runs to 15 residues. V was clipped by 2 bases and J by 3 bases, with 13 bases between them. The CDR3 coding sequence is TGCAGCGTTGAATTCTCGAGCGGAGACACCGGGGAGCTGTTTTTT. Protein product: CSVEFSSGDTGELFF.

The rearrangement uses TRBV7-2 and TRBJ2-2; D is undetermined. Trimming pared 2 bases from V and 7 bases from J, leaving 8 bases between. CDR3 length: 13 residues. Germline V gene data show CDR1 as SGHTA and CDR2 as FQGNSA. DNA of the CDR3: TGTGCCAGCAGCTTACGTTCCGACGGGGAGCTGTTTTTT. It codes for CASSLRSDGELFF.

There are many counts of this clonotype. The chain links TRBV5-1 to TRBJ2-5, with 11 bases aligning to TRBD2. Germline V gene lookup returns CDR1 SGHRS and CDR2 YFSETQ. Losses at the gene ends were 0 bases for V and 2 bases for J; bases not matched to a gene: 6. The CDR3 loop spans 17 amino acids. As DNA, the CDR3 is TGCGCCAGCAGCTTGGCCTCGTCTAGCGGGGGGCAAGAGACCCAGTACTTC. It specifies CASSLASSSGGQETQYF.

In this sample, this clonotype turned up once. A clone one base away is much larger, so this may be a read error. The V gene is TRBV30, the J gene TRBJ2-5; D remains unclear. CDR1 GTSNPN and CDR2 SVGIG come from the germline V gene (reference sequence). The CDR3 length is 12 residues. The CDR3, as DNA: TGTGCCTGGCGGCCTTTTCAAGAGACCCTGTACTTC. Protein product: CAWRPFQETLYF.

In this sample, this clonotype turned up many times. As DNA, the CDR3 is TGTGCCAGCAGCTTCTCGGGGGGCTGGGAGCAGTACTTC. This gives the protein CASSFSGGWEQYF. This rearrangement joins TRBV7-9 to TRBJ2-7; TRBD2 is a possible D gene (7 bases). Deletions cut 3 bases from V and 7 bases from J, with 13 bases between. The CDR3 consists of 13 residues. Germline V gene lookup returns CDR1 SEHNR and CDR2 FQNEAQ (reference sequence).

The gene calls are TRBV6-1 and TRBJ2-7; D call uncertain. Germline V lookup: CDR1 MNHNS, CDR2 SASEGT. The germline V and J ends were trimmed by 7 bases and 6 bases, with 16 bases remaining between them. This CDR3 is built from 13 residues. The CDR3 DNA reads TGTGCCAGCACCGTCGGTGGTAAAGCCGAGCAGTACTTC. Encoded protein: CASTVGGKAEQYF.

J is TRBJ1-5 and V is TRBV6-5; D is unclear. This CDR3 is built from 12 residues. Germline CDR1 reads MNHEY; CDR2 reads SVGAGI. CDR3 nucleotide sequence: TGTTCTTACCTCCTGATCAATCAGCCCCAGCATTTT. Protein sequence: CSYLLINQPQHF.

The J gene is TRBJ2-7, the V gene TRBV24-1; perhaps TRBD1 as D (6 bases). Germline V gene lookup returns CDR1 KGHDR and CDR2 SFDVKD. This CDR3 region has 16 residues. Trimming removed 3 bases at V and 2 bases at J, with 16 bases between. The CDR3 region is CATSDLRGLVPYEQYF. CDR3 DNA: TGTGCCACCAGTGATCTCAGGGGATTAGTGCCCTACGAGCAGTACTTC.

This clonotype has at least ten counts. The V and J genes are TRBV6-5 and TRBJ1-2, with D possibly TRBD1 on 5 matching bases. V lost 6 bases and J lost 4, with 15 bases in between. CDR3 size: 14 residues. Germline values: CDR1 MNHEY, CDR2 SVGAGI. The CDR3 bases are TGTGCCAGCAGCGCCTACCGGGGCCCCTATGGCTACACCTTC. This gives the protein CASSAYRGPYGYTF.